This TCR beta chain was sequenced during a study of T cells after posttransplantation cyclophosphamide (dated by TCRdb to about 2016). In terms of the full investigation: T cell repertoire reconstitution was tracked by TRB sequencing after myeloablative bone marrow transplantation in which posttransplantation cyclophosphamide was used as GVHD prophylaxis. Samples from some 33 PTCy-treated patients and 16 related bone marrow donors of those patients were subjected to antigen receptor sequencing. Blood from all 35 or so PTCy patients with 1-year posttransplant specimens was subjected to TRB sequencing. In 3 patients, up to about 3 additional blood samples taken between 2 and 5.2 years after transplant also underwent TRB sequencing, as did pretransplant blood from a handful of patients. Because TRA and TRB clonality correlated tightly in about 10 samples, later TCR analyses were limited to TRB. Public TRB sequences were checked against a database of over 3,000 sequences associated with responses to pathogens, tumor antigens, self-antigens and alloantigens.

Genomic DNA was used for TRB sequencing, which was performed with the immunoSEQ assay at survey resolution or with the hsTCRB kit. Turning to the authors' computational methods: The immunoSEQ software handled the initial read processing, while the LymphoSeq R package was used for the repertoire analyses. Clonality was computed as 1 minus normalized Shannon entropy; Gini coefficient was also calculated for each TRB dataset. Phenotypes of unsorted samples were inferred by mapping TRB sequences from sorted subsets of the recipient or donor onto the same recipient's unsorted samples. TCRdb stores this immuneACCESS table with in-frame sequences only. Part of the clones is absent; in the studies checked, under half of the shortfall reflects unresolved V genes, and no reason is known for the rest. The D gene and trimming were derived from the DNA, and the V and J assignments and clone size from that table. For this sample the table gives 9,700 or so clones, of which 95% to 98% were detected only once. Together, the top ten hold around 0.25% of the sample.

To note about this clone: This clone's antigen is unknown. The record has no base qualities; no much larger clone is one base away.

Reading the germline V gene gives CDR1 MNHNS and CDR2 SASEGT. From the cysteine up to the phenylalanine, the CDR3 has a length of 14 residues. The read is trimmed to its CDR3 DNA, 42 bases read in frame from base 1. V is clipped by 1 base and J by 6 bases, and the sequence between their germline boundaries is 10 bases long. Viable CD3+CD4+ or CD3+CD8+ cells that were CCR7+CD45RA+CD45RO-CD95-CD27+CD28+ were defined as naive T cells. On the day of marrow donation, related bone marrow donors gave peripheral blood samples. Mononuclear cells from peripheral blood and bone marrow were separated by Ficoll-Hypaque density centrifugation and then cryopreserved. CD4+ and CD8+ T cells, including naive and memory subsets, were sorted by FACS using a FACSAria II. What the research found in general, with its limitations: The TRB repertoires of T cells infiltrating skin or the GI tract showed only limited overlap with the TRB repertoires found in blood. Donor-recipient similarity was low at 1-2 months but increased during the first year, and donor CD8+ memory clones often dominated later blood repertoires. Across the 35 to 55 patients, TRB clonality was highly associated with recipient CMV seropositivity and CMV reactivation, and diversity with PTCy was similar to that in the CNI/methotrexate controls.

The receptor comes from a woman aged 55-69 years in good health, CMV-negative, and a related stem cell transplant donor. Rearrangement joined TRBV6-1 to TRBJ1-5; no confident D gene assignment can be made. The source material was naive CD4+ T cells sorted from PBMCs. In nucleotide form, the sequence is TGTGCCAGCAGTGAAGGGATAGGCGGTCAGCCCCAGCATTTT. Translated, it gives CASSEGIGGQPQHF.